This T cell receptor (beta chain) was profiled in a study of blood T cells in healthy people across ages. Notes on the study in general: Naive and antigen-experienced cells could not be conclusively compared, given unsorted PBMCs.

A second about 6 to 12 cycle PCR used barcoded and J-beta primers. Each CDR3 protein is one row after TCRdb ran MiXCR on the 5' RACE reads. The sample contains 900,000 to 950,000 distinct CDR3 sequences, 25% to 30% of which appear only once. Comments on this clonotype: The antigen is not known.

Trimming removed 3 bases from V and 7 bases from J, with 16 bases in between. The CDR3 extends over 14 amino acids. The germline V gene has CDR1 SQVTM and CDR2 ANQGSEA. The donors, healthy Caucasians from Russia, were aged about 6 to 95. These sequences were also reported in another study, on T cells of mothers and their children. This second study says: Per mother, over 9 million TCR beta CDR3 reads were obtained; per child, approximately 3 million. Microchimeric T cell clones that persisted were not detected.

This TCR derives from a woman aged 40 to 50 in good health. The chain is built from TRBV29-1 and TRBJ1-5, with D hard to call. The sample comprised blood. CDR3 region: CSVDGGGVGQPQHF. Here the CDR3 DNA reads TGCAGCGTTGATGGTGGTGGGGTCGGGCAGCCCCAGCATTTT.